This TCR beta chain was found in a study of graft-versus-host responses after intestinal transplantation (dated by TCRdb to the early 2020s). For context, the study as a whole: Multivisceral, liver-intestinal, or isolated intestinal transplants were received by the recipients. Anti-thymocyte globulin induction was given to all recipients, followed by maintenance tacrolimus and steroids for two to four years. After intestinal transplantation, graft-versus-host and host-versus-graft alloreactive T cell clones were followed in the graft, circulation and bone marrow using bulk TCR-beta CDR3 sequencing. Alloreactive clones were identified by sequencing pre-transplant mixed lymphocyte reaction products and comparing them with unstimulated pre-transplant donor and recipient T cells. The cohort enrolled 20 to 30 intestinal transplant recipients, one of whom was a retransplant, and a few patients without pretransplant specimens were excluded. Donor T cell macrochimerism was defined as a peak of at least 4% donor T cells among recipient peripheral blood mononuclear cells. Samples from a few later patients were sequenced in-house on an Illumina MiSeq with MiXCR processing rather than by the commercial service.

Preparation of the library involved the immunoSEQ multiplex PCR assay. For most patients, high-throughput TCR-beta CDR3 sequencing of genomic DNA was performed by Adaptive Biotechnologies. Per the source publication's procedure: Adaptive's ImmunoSEQ software supplied the TCR sequencing data for around 17 patients, while MiXCR and VDJtools were used to process a few other patients. Because the origin of CDR3 nucleotide sequences shared between donor and recipient could not be assigned, those sequences were removed. At least 2-fold expansion over unstimulated cells and a minimum CFSE-low frequency of 0.002% (template counts) or 0.001% (read counts) were required for clones to be classified as alloreactive. Mappable clones were those detected in sequenced pre-transplant spleen, lymph node, or MLR CFSE-low populations of the donor or recipient. Cumulative frequency of alloreactive clones was calculated as a percentage of all sequences weighted by copy number. TCRdb re-hosts the immuneACCESS table, in-frame sequences only. Its copies lack some clones; in the studies checked, an unresolved V gene accounts for under half of them, and the cause for the rest is not known. The V and J calls and clone size are taken from that table; D and trimming were inferred from the DNA. The sample table lists 7,500 to 10,000 clones, nearly 80% of them with a count of one. 24% of the sample goes to the ten largest clones.

Overall results and qualifications from the work: GvH clones were detected in recipient bone marrow, and some appeared earlier in ileal mucosa or blood, consistent with an intestinal mucosal origin. The relatively low number and heterogeneity of intestinal transplant patients limited the conclusions. Early after transplant, peak levels of circulating GvH clones were found to be associated with declines in HvG clones. In the allografts of patients with donor T cell macrochimerism, GvH to HvG T cell clonal ratios were high.

To isolate intraepithelial and lamina propria lymphocytes from graft specimens, dithiothreitol, EDTA incubations and collagenase D digestion were used. Serial intestinal graft biopsy specimens collected up to 600 days after transplant underwent bulk TCR-beta sequencing. CDR1 SGHDN and CDR2 FVKESK are derived from the germline V gene. Counted from cysteine to phenylalanine, this CDR3 has 15 amino acids. The sequence is cut down to CDR3 DNA, 45 bases in frame from base 1. Comment on this clone: The clone's antigen remains unknown. No qualities accompany the bases; no much larger clone lies one base away.

The origin of this receptor is a human patient who received an intestinal transplant, so some T cells may come from the graft donor. The specimen comprised ileum tissue, sampled 500 to 550 days after intestinal transplant. The chain is encoded by TRBV14 joined to TRBJ2-5; the D segment cannot be called with confidence. The end of the DNA is better explained by TRBJ2-7, so the J call may be wrong. The CDR3 protein sequence reads: CASSPLVGSSYEQYF. The nucleotides are TGTGCCAGCAGCCCTTTAGTTGGAAGCTCCTACGAGCAGTACTTC.